The following is a TCR beta chain sequence with its context. TCRdb's copy holds only in-frame clones and misses some; the assay was immunoSEQ multiplex PCR. The sample gives 100,000 to 150,000 clones, roughly 80% of which show up once; around 2.8% is in the top ten. Germline values: CDR1 ENHRY, CDR2 SYGVKD. This CDR3 is 14 amino acids long. The ends were cut back, 4 bases at V and 0 bases at J, with 9 bases in the middle. This specimen comes from a study of radiation and T cells in renal cell carcinoma. Specified time point: baseline pretreatment blood. Indicated treatment: 15 Gy SBRT to primary tumor, nephrectomy 4 weeks later. Clear cell pathology was present in this patient's renal cell carcinoma.

The TCR originated in a woman aged 55-70 years with renal cell carcinoma. The chain has TRBV10-3 and TRBJ1-1; D is perhaps TRBD1 (6 bases). The sample consisted of blood, taken from a patient whose treatment included radiotherapy and nephrectomy. The CDR3 nucleotides read TGTGCCATCAGTGTTGGACAGATGAACACTGAAGCTTTCTTT. As protein: CAISVGQMNTEAFF.